These 15 T cell receptor beta chains share one sample of origin, sequenced in a study of blood T cell repertoires in COVID-19 (dated by TCRdb to 2020 to 2022). The library was generated by the immunoSEQ multiplex PCR assay. TCRdb limited this immuneACCESS table to in-frame rearrangements with V and J called. A share of clones is missing; checked studies link under half to unresolved V genes, and the rest is unexplained. A total of a few hundred thousand clones appear in this sample, about 86% of them only once. 10% of the sample belongs to the ten largest clones. Sequences were obtained from peripheral blood. These receptors were collected from a woman aged 45-65 years with COVID-19, enrolled during active disease.

The rearrangement uses TRBV10-3 and TRBJ2-3; D gene uncertain. V was trimmed by 4 bases and J by 2 bases, leaving 10 bases between them. The CDR3 contains 14 residues. Germline CDR1 is ENHRY and CDR2 is SYGVKD. Here the CDR3 reads CAISVNPSTDTQYF. The CDR3, as DNA: TGTGCCATCAGTGTTAATCCCTCCACAGATACGCAGTATTTT.

This clone was counted a single time. This chain joins TRBV24-1 and TRBJ2-6; D might be TRBD1 (6 bases). CDR1 is KGHDR, CDR2 SFDVKD, per germline. The V end was cut by 4 bases, the J end by 4 bases, with 13 bases between. The CDR3 runs 16 residues. The CDR3 loop reads CATSDTTGYGANVLTF. CDR3 sequence (DNA): TGTGCCACCAGTGACACAACAGGGTACGGGGCCAACGTCCTGACTTTC.

V is TRBV5-1 and J is TRBJ1-5; D ambiguous. The length of the CDR3 is 13 residues. CDR1 SGHRS and CDR2 YFSETQ come from the germline V gene. The V gene lost 3 bases and the J gene lost 9 bases, with 13 bases spanning the gap. The CDR3 DNA reads TGCGCCAGCAGCTCGGATCCTGCGGGGCCCCAGCATTTT. Its protein product is CASSSDPAGPQHF. Full variable domain (outside the CDR3, taken from reference TRBV5-1 and TRBJ1-5): KAGVTQTPRYLIKTRGQQVTLSCSPISGHRSVSWYQQTPGQGLQFLFEYFSETQRNKGNFPGRFSGRQFSNSRSEMNVSTLELGDSALYLCASSSDPAGPQHFGDGTRLSIL.

CDR3 residues: CSVVGGNTEAFF. CDR3 bases: TGCAGCGTTGTAGGGGGCAACACTGAAGCTTTCTTT. The V and J genes are TRBV29-1 and TRBJ1-1, with 7 bases identical to TRBD1. J lost 2 bases, V lost 4 bases, and 1 base had no gene match. The length of the CDR3 is 12 residues. In germline, CDR1 is SQVTM, CDR2 ANQGSEA.

The genes are TRBV27 and TRBJ1-4, with D possibly matching TRBD1 (6 bases). Trimming pared 5 bases from V and 7 bases from J, leaving 17 bases between. CDR3 length equals 15 residues. Per the germline V gene, CDR1 is MNHEY and CDR2 is SMNVEV (reference sequence). The CDR3 bases are TGTGCCAGCAGTCTGACAGGATCTTGGGGTGAAAAACTGTTTTTT. This sequence encodes CASSLTGSWGEKLFF.

This sequence joins TRBV7-2 and TRBJ2-7; D may be TRBD2 (6 bases). The germline gives CDR1 SGHTA, CDR2 FQGNSA. This CDR3 region has 15 residues. The ends were cut back, 1 base at V and 6 bases at J, with 16 bases in the middle. The DNA for the CDR3 is TGTGCCAGCAGCTTAGTAGCCTCCGGGGGTTCCGAGCAGTACTTC. Amino acid sequence: CASSLVASGGSEQYF.

This chain links TRBV5-1 with TRBJ1-2; unclear D gene. In germline, CDR1 is SGHRS, CDR2 YFSETQ. The CDR3 spans 12 residues. Trimming pared 0 bases from V and 8 bases from J, leaving 8 bases between. This CDR3 is CASSLEREGYTF. CDR3 nucleotides: TGCGCCAGCAGCTTGGAACGTGAGGGCTACACCTTC.

J is TRBJ2-1 and V is TRBV5-1; possibly TRBD2 for D (5 bases). CDR1 is SGHRS, CDR2 YFSETQ, per germline. The germline V and J ends were trimmed by 0 bases and 0 bases, with 7 bases remaining between them. CDR3 length: 15 amino acids. CDR3 DNA: TGCGCCAGCAGCTTGGGGGCGGGCTCCTACAATGAGCAGTTCTTC. Residues: CASSLGAGSYNEQFF.

The chain combines TRBV12-5 with TRBJ2-2, with D maybe TRBD2 (5 bases). Germline V CDR1 and CDR2: LGHNT, FRNRAP. CDR3 length equals 16 residues. V lost 2 bases and J lost 2, with 12 bases in between. This chain's CDR3 is CASGLPPGSNTGELFF. In nucleotides, the CDR3 is TGTGCTAGTGGTTTGCCTCCGGGGAGTAACACCGGGGAGCTGTTTTTT. Together with reference TRBV12-5 and TRBJ2-2, the CDR3 gives the full variable domain: DARVTQTPRHKVTEMGQEVTMRCQPILGHNTVFWYRQTMMQGLELLAYFRNRAPLDDSGMPKDRFSAEMPDATLATLKIQPSEPRDSAVYFCASGLPPGSNTGELFFGEGSRLTVL.

The chain couples TRBV11-3 to TRBJ1-1; D gene unclear. The CDR3 sequence is 13 residues long. Trimming stripped 5 bases from V and 3 bases from J, with 10 bases between. Germline V lookup: CDR1 SGHNT, CDR2 YENEEA. The DNA for the CDR3 is TGTGCCAGCAGCGAACGGGGATACACTGAAGCTTTCTTT. This encodes CASSERGYTEAFF.

V and J are TRBV19 and TRBJ1-4, with a possible D match to TRBD1 (6 bases). The V gene's germline CDR1 is LNHDA and CDR2 SQIVND (reference sequence). The CDR3 extends over 15 amino acids. V was pared by 3 bases and J by 7 bases, with 15 bases between. CDR3 coding DNA: TGTGCCAGTAGTATGCAGGGGTCGAGGATTGAAAAACTGTTTTTT. It codes for CASSMQGSRIEKLFF.

The chain joins TRBV3-1 (or the pseudogene TRBV3-2) to TRBJ2-1, with 8 nucleotides matching TRBD2. V was clipped by 5 bases and J by 6 bases; unmatched bases: 9. The CDR3 spans 15 residues. Germline-derived CDR1 and CDR2 are LGHDT and YNNKEL (reference sequence). The CDR3 nucleotides read TGTGCCAGCAGCAATGGGGCCGGGGGGGGCAATGAGCAGTTCTTC. Its translation is CASSNGAGGGNEQFF.

The V call is TRBV5-1, the J call TRBJ1-2; 8 bases are shared with TRBD1. The V and J ends lost 1 base and 6 bases, in that order; junction bases with no gene match: 11. Germline V gene data show CDR1 as SGHRS and CDR2 as YFSETQ. The CDR3 length is 16 residues. CDR3 DNA sequence: TGCGCCAGCAGCTTGTACACGAAGGACAGGGAAGATGGCTACACCTTC. Protein sequence: CASSLYTKDREDGYTF. The full variable domain, completed using reference TRBV5-1 and TRBJ1-2, is KAGVTQTPRYLIKTRGQQVTLSCSPISGHRSVSWYQQTPGQGLQFLFEYFSETQRNKGNFPGRFSGRQFSNSRSEMNVSTLELGDSALYLCASSLYTKDREDGYTFGSGTRLTVV.

V is TRBV5-1 and J is TRBJ2-3; TRBD2 matches at 10 bases. This CDR3 spans 14 amino acids. From germline, CDR1 is SGHRS and CDR2 YFSETQ. V lost 5 bases to trimming and J lost 2 bases; unmatched junction nucleotides: 2. CDR3: CASRAGGSTDTQYF. Written as DNA, the CDR3 is TGCGCCAGCAGAGCGGGGGGGTCCACAGATACGCAGTATTTT.

This clone was counted once. The chain employs TRBV28 and TRBJ1-1; D is perhaps TRBD1 (6 bases). V lost 4 bases to trimming and J lost 1 base, with 13 bases between them. This CDR3 region has 15 residues. Germline-derived CDR1 and CDR2 are MDHEN and SYDVKM. DNA of the CDR3: TGTGCCAGCAGTTCCCCTCCGACAGGGAACACTGAAGCTTTCTTT. Translating it yields CASSSPPTGNTEAFF.